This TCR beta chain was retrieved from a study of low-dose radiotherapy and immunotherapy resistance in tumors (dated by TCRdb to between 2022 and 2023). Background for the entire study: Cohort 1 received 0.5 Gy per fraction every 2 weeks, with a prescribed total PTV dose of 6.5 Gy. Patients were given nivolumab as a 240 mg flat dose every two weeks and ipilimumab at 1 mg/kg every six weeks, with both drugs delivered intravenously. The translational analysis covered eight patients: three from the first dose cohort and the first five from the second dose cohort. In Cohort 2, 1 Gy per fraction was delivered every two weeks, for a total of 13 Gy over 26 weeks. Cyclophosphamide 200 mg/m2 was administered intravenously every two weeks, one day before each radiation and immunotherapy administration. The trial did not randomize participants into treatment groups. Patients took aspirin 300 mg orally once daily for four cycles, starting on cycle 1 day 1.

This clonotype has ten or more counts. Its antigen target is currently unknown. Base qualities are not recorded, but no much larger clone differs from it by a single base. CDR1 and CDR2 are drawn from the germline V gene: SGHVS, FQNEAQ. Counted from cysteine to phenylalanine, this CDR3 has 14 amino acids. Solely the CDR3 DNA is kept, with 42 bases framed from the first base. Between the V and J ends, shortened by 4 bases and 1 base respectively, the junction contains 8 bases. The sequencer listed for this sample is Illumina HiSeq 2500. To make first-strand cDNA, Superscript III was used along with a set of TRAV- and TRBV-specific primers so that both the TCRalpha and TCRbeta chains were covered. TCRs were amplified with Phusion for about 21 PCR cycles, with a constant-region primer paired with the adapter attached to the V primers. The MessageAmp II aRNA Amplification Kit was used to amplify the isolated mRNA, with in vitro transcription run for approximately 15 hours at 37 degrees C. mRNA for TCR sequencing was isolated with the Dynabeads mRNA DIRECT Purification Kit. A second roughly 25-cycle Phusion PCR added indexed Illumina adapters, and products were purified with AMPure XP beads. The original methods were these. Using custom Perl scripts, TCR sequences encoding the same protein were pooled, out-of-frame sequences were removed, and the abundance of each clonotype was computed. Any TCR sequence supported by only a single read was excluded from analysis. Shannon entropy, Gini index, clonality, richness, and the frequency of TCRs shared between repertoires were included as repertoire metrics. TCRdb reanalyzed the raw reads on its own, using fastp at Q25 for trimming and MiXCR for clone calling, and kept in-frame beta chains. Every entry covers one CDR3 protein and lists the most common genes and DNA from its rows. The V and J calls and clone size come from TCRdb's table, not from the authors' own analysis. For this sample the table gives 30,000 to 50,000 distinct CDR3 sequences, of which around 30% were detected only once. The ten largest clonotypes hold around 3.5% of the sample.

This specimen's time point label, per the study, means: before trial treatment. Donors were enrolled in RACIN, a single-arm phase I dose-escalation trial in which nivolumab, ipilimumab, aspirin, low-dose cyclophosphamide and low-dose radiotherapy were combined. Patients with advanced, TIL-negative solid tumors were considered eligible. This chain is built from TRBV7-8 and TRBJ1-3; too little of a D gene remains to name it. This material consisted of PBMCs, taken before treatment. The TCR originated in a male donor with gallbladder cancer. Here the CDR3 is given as CASSSPGSGNTIYF. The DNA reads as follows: TGTGCCAGCAGCTCCCCGGGGTCTGGAAACACCATATATTTT. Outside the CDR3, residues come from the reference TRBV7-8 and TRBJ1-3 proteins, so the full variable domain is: GAGVSQSPRYKVAKRGQDVALRCDPISGHVSLFWYQQALGQGPEFLTYFQNEAQLDKSGLPSDRFFAERPEGSVSTLKIQRTQQEDSAVYLCASSSPGSGNTIYFGEGSWLTVV.